This TCR beta chain was documented in a study of T cell responses to AZD1222 COVID-19 vaccine (dated by TCRdb to about 2021). In terms of the full investigation: A total of over 230 trial participants underwent TCR sequencing, of whom roughly 210 had received two doses of AZD1222 and about 26 had received two doses of the MenACWY control vaccine. Trial participants were enrolled by age into 18-55, 56-69 and 70-plus year subgroups, with roughly 160, 29 and 62 TCR-sequenced participants respectively.

The time point label of this sample denotes: about 28 days (+/-7) after the second vaccine dose. AZD1222 recipients with second doses at about 4 weeks or about 12 weeks were pooled, because spike-specific TCR depth and breadth did not differ between schedules. The vaccinee samples were drawn from two UK trials, COV001 and COV002, one of which was a single-blind randomized controlled phase 2/3 trial testing AZD1222 (ChAdOx1 nCoV-19) in healthy adults. Trial participant PBMC samples were collected at day 0 and day 28 after the second dose for TCRbeta chain sequencing. As for this clone: Which antigen it targets is not known. No much larger clone exists at a distance of one base, and base qualities are not known.

The CDR3 regions of human TCRbeta chains were analyzed by immunosequencing. The original methods were these. TCRs in the repertoires were matched against a reference library of SARS-CoV-2-specific TCRs that had been generated with the MIRA antigen-specificity platform. Breadth was defined as the fraction of unique TCRs that were SARS-CoV-2-associated, and depth was defined as the fraction of total T cells that were SARS-CoV-2-associated. Using the MIRA data, every spike-specific TCR was mapped to the spike region that the TCR reacted to and assigned to either a CD4 or a CD8 class. Log10-transformed breadth and depth values were compared by one-way ANOVA with Sidak's multiple comparisons tests. What TCRdb holds here is the immuneACCESS table cut down to in-frame rearrangements. Part of the clones is not present; checked against another copy, under half of the missing clones reflect an unresolved V gene, and the others are unexplained. V, J and clone size reflect that table, while D and trimming were determined from the DNA. The sample has tens of thousands of clones on record, 75% to 85% of them singletons. Roughly 4% of the sample is taken by the ten largest.

Study-wide conclusions, independent of this receptor: The 56-69-year group was small, and its depth increase did not reach significance, likely because of low power. Reportedly, close to half of the unique spike-specific TCRs recognized epitopes lying outside the regions that are mutated in the B.1.351 and B.1.1.7 variants. Conclusions about previously exposed vaccinees were limited because only six AZD1222 recipients were SARS-CoV-2 seropositive at baseline. Participants were mostly white British and included more females than males, and it was suggested by the authors that clonal diversity may have been underestimated. Because no day 14 peak-response samples were available, repertoires were characterized only after the peak T cell response. The whole spike protein was spanned by vaccine-associated CD4 TCRs, and dominant responses were seen in regions 160-218 and 743-854. A significant rise in spike-specific TCR breadth and depth was observed after two AZD1222 doses relative to day 0 and relative to MenACWY recipients.

Here V drops 3 bases and J drops 4 bases, and the junction holds 0 bases not matched to any gene. From the cysteine up to the phenylalanine, the CDR3 has a length of 14 residues. The sequence is cut down to CDR3 DNA, 42 bases in frame from base 1. From the germline V gene (reference sequence), CDR1 is PRHDT and CDR2 is FYEKMQ. This sequence uses TRBV13 and TRBJ2-4; TRBD1 matches 10 bases in the middle. The sample in question was peripheral blood, obtained 28 days after the second AZD1222 dose. This TCR came from an adult who received the AZD1222 COVID-19 vaccine. CDR3 protein: CASSLGQGKNIQYF. The DNA is TGTGCCAGCAGCTTGGGACAGGGGAAAAACATTCAGTACTTC.